Shown below are 9 T cell receptor beta chains from a single sample sequenced in a study of STAT5B mutations in CD4+ large granular lymphocyte leukemia. Data came from immunoSEQ multiplex PCR; TCRdb stores just in-frame clones and leaves some out. The table lists fewer than 45,000 clones, 81% of them singletons. Sequenced: CD4+ T cells from blood buffy coats. The receptor set was obtained from a human donor in good health.

The V and J genes are TRBV7-9 and TRBJ2-7; 7 nucleotides line up with TRBD1. The CDR3 loop spans 15 amino acids. Germline CDR1 reads SEHNR; CDR2 reads FQNEAQ (reference sequence). The ends lost 5 bases at V and 2 bases at J; junction bases unmatched: 9. The CDR3 protein is CASSLVGQVTYEQYF. The CDR3 DNA reads TGTGCCAGCAGCCTCGTCGGACAGGTAACCTACGAGCAGTACTTC.

This rearrangement joins TRBV25-1 to TRBJ1-1; no clear D gene. Between the trimmed V and J ends, which lost 2 bases and 8 bases, there was a span of 6 bases. The CDR3 length is 11 residues. The germline gives CDR1 MGHDK, CDR2 SYGVNS. The CDR3 spells CASSERTEAFF. The CDR3 region has the DNA TGTGCCAGCAGTGAAAGGACGGAAGCTTTCTTT.

Only one count was recorded for this clone. Here the CDR3 DNA reads TGTGCCAGTAGTATAGGGGGCCAGGGAAACAATGAGCAGTTCTTC. Translating gives CASSIGGQGNNEQFF. The rearrangement uses TRBV19 and TRBJ2-1; D might be TRBD1 (5 bases). Looked up from germline, CDR1 is LNHDA and CDR2 is SQIVND (reference sequence). Trimming left V 1 base short and J 5 bases short, with 12 bases between. This CDR3 has 15 residues. Looking up the rest from reference TRBV19 and TRBJ2-1 gives the full variable domain: DGGITQSPKYLFRKEGQNVTLSCEQNLNHDAMYWYRQDPGQGLRLIYYSQIVNDFQKGDIAEGYSVSREKKESFPLTVTSAQKNPTAFYLCASSIGGQGNNEQFFGPGTRLTVL.

The chain links TRBV28 to TRBJ2-4, with a possible D match to TRBD1 (6 bases). The CDR3 is 14 residues long. Trimming cost V 6 bases and J 13 bases, with 22 bases left between them. Germline-derived CDR1 and CDR2 are MDHEN and SYDVKM. This CDR3 reads CASRSGDALVEQYF. The CDR3 coding sequence is TGTGCCAGCAGGTCAGGGGACGCCTTAGTCGAACAGTACTTC.

The J gene is TRBJ1-1, the V gene TRBV5-1, with a possible D match to TRBD1 (6 bases). The CDR3 consists of 16 residues. Germline V lookup: CDR1 SGHRS, CDR2 YFSETQ. Deletions cut 0 bases from V and 6 bases from J, with 18 bases between. This chain's CDR3 is CASSLGEGGAGAEAFF. As DNA, the CDR3 is TGCGCCAGCAGCTTGGGTGAGGGGGGCGCCGGGGCTGAAGCTTTCTTT.

The chain joins TRBV21-1 to TRBJ2-2; the table's D call, TRBD2, has no DNA check behind it. TRBV21-1 is a pseudogene. The CDR3 contains 16 residues. The CDR3: CASSKGWGVNTGELFF. Written as DNA, the CDR3 is TGTGCCAGCAGCAAAGGATGGGGGGTGAACACCGGGGAGCTGTTTTTT.

V gene TRBV19 combines with J gene TRBJ1-6; 9 bases match TRBD1. The junction had 3 bases not matched to a gene; V was cut back by 5 bases and J by 7 bases. CDR3 length: 14 amino acids. Germline-derived CDR1 and CDR2 are LNHDA and SQIVND (reference sequence). Written as DNA, the CDR3 is TGTGCCAGTAGTCGGGACAGGGAAAATTCACCCCTCCACTTT. The encoded protein is CASSRDRENSPLHF.

This clone was detected only a few times. The V gene is TRBV7-9, the J gene TRBJ2-2, with D uncertain. Germline lookup yields CDR1 SEHNR and CDR2 FQNEAQ (reference sequence). V shed 5 bases and J shed 4 bases, with 11 bases lying between them. This CDR3 region has 14 residues. CDR3 sequence (DNA): TGTGCCAGCAGCCAATCGCTTAGCACCGGGGAGCTGTTTTTT. As protein: CASSQSLSTGELFF.

The J gene is TRBJ2-7, the V gene TRBV2; TRBD1 matches at 9 bases. Germline V gene sequence: CDR1 SNHLY, CDR2 FYNNEI. The CDR3 extends over 12 amino acids. Trimming removed 6 bases from V and 9 bases from J; junction bases left unmatched: 6. CDR3 protein: CASRLTGQGQYF. CDR3 in DNA: TGTGCCAGCAGGCTCACGGGACAGGGGCAGTACTTC.